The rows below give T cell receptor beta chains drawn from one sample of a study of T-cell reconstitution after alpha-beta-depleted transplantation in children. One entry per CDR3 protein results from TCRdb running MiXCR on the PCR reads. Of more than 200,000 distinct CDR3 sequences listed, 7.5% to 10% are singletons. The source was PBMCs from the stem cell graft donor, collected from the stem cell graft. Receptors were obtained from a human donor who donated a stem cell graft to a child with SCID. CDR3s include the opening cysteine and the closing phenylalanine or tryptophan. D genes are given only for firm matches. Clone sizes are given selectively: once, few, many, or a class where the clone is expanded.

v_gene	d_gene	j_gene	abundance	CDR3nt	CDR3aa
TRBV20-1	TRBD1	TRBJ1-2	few	TGCAGTGCAACAGGGGAAAATAGCTATGGCTACACCTTC	CSATGENSYGYTF
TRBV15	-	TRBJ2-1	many	TGTGCCACCAGCAGAGATCGAGCATACAGGCAGTTCTTC	CATSRDRAYRQFF
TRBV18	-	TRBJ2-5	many	TGTGCCAGCTCACCACTAGGGACCAAAGAGACCCAGTACTTC	CASSPLGTKETQYF
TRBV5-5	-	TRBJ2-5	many	TGTGCCAGCAGCTTGGAAGTGTACCAAGAGACCCAGTACTTC	CASSLEVYQETQYF
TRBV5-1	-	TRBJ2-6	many	TGCGCCAGCAGCCCCCTCCTACTCTCTGGGGCCAACGTCCTGACTTTC	CASSPLLLSGANVLTF
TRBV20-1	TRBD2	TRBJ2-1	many	TGCAGTGCCCCCACGACTAGCGGGGGAAGAGATGAGCAGTTCTTC	CSAPTTSGGRDEQFF
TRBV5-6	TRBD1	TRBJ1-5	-	TGTGCCAGCAGCTTTACAGGGGAAAATCAGCCCCAGCATTTT	CASSFTGENQPQHF
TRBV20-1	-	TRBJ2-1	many	TGCAGTGCTAGAGGTGGGCCATACAATGAGCAGTTCTTC	CSARGGPYNEQFF
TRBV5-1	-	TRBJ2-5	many	TGCGCCAGCAGCTTGGAGTACGCCAGAGAGACCCAGTACTTC	CASSLEYARETQYF
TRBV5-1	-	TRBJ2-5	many	TGCGCCAGCAGCTTGGGACCCGTTACTCAAGAGACCCAGTACTTC	CASSLGPVTQETQYF
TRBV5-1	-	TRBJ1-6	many	TGCGCCAGCAGCTTTGGACAGAGCTATAATTCACCCCTCCACTTT	CASSFGQSYNSPLHF
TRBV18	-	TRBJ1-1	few	TGTGCCAGCTCACCGAGACAGGCGGGGGCGGACACTGAAGCTTTCTTT	CASSPRQAGADTEAFF
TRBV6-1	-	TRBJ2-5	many	TGTGCCAGCAGCCTCGGGGGTCCCCAAGAGACCCAGTACTTC	CASSLGGPQETQYF
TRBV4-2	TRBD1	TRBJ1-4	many	TGTGCCAGCAGCCAAGGAAAACAGGGGGTGGATACTGAAAAACTGTTTTTT	CASSQGKQGVDTEKLFF
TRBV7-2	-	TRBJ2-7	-	TGTGCCAGCAGCTTAGCCACGGGAAACGCCTACGAGCAGTACTTC	CASSLATGNAYEQYF
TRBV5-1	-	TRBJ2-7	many	TGCGCCAGCGCCCGGGACACAGGATACGAGCAGTACTTC	CASARDTGYEQYF
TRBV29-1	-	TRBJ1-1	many	TGCAGCTACACGGGACCGCCAGGCACTGAAGCTTTCTTT	CSYTGPPGTEAFF
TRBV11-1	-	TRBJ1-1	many	TGTGCCAGCAGCCCCCTCTTAGGCGCAGGGGAGTTGGGCACTGAAGCTTTCTTT	CASSPLLGAGELGTEAFF
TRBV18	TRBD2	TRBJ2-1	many	TGTGCCAGCTCATCCCTCTCCAGCGGGGGGGCGAATGAGCAGTTCTTC	CASSSLSSGGANEQFF
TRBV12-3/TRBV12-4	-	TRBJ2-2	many	TGTGCCAGCAGGGAGGGCGGATCGAACACCGGGGAGCTGTTTTTT	CASREGGSNTGELFF
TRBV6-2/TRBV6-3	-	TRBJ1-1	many	TGTGCCAGCAACCCCGTCGGGAAAGGCACTGAAGCTTTCTTT	CASNPVGKGTEAFF
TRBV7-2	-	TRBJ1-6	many	TGTGCCAGCAGGAAAGAGGACAGTAATTCACCCCTCCACTTT	CASRKEDSNSPLHF
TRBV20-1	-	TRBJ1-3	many	TGCAGTGCTAGTAGCACCGGGGGCTCTGGAAACACCATATATTTT	CSASSTGGSGNTIYF
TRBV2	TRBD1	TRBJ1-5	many	TGTGCCAGCAGTGCGGGACAGGGGAAGGTTCAGCCCCAGCATTTT	CASSAGQGKVQPQHF
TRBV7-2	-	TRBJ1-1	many	TGTGCCAGCAGCTTAGCTGGGGGGCGATCGAACACTGAAGCTTTCTTT	CASSLAGGRSNTEAFF
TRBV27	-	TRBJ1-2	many	TGTGCCAGCAGTTATACAGGGACCTATGGCTACACCTTC	CASSYTGTYGYTF
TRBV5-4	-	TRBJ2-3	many	TGTGCCAGCAGCTCAGCCCAATCCGGGGGTAACTTGAATACGCAGTATTTT	CASSSAQSGGNLNTQYF
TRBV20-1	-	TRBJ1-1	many	TGCAGTGCTAGAGATTTCGGCGGCGGATTGAACACTGAAGCTTTCTTT	CSARDFGGGLNTEAFF
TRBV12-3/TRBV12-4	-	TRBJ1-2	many	TGTGCCAGCAGTTCCGAGGGGGGCGTTGGCTACACCTTC	CASSSEGGVGYTF
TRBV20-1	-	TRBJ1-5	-	TGCAGTGCCAGGTCAATTACAGGGATATATGGCAATCAGCCCCAGCATTTT	CSARSITGIYGNQPQHF
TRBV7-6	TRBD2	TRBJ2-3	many	TGTGCCAGCAGCTTGGGAGCGGGGGGGCTGACAGATACGCAGTATTTT	CASSLGAGGLTDTQYF
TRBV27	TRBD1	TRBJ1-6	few	TGTGCCAGCAGTTGGGGACAGGGAATAGGTTATAATTCACCCCTCCACTTT	CASSWGQGIGYNSPLHF
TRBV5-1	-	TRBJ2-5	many	TGCGCCAGCAGCTTGGTTGGGCAAGAGACCCAGTACTTC	CASSLVGQETQYF
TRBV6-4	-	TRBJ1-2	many	TGTGCCAGCAGGCAAGACGGCGGAACATACTATGGCTACACCTTC	CASRQDGGTYYGYTF
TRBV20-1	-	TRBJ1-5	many	TGCAGTGCTAGGCGGCCTAATAGCAATCAGCCCCAGCATTTT	CSARRPNSNQPQHF
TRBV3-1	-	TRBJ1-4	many	TGTGCCAGCAGCCAAGGCCCGGGAGCAACTAATGAAAAACTGTTTTTT	CASSQGPGATNEKLFF
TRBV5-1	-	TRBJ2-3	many	TGCGCCAGCAGCCCGGACGGACGCACAGATACGCAGTATTTT	CASSPDGRTDTQYF
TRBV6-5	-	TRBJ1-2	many	TGTGCCAGCAGTTACTATACAGGGAACGGCTACACCTTC	CASSYYTGNGYTF
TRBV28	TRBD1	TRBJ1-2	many	TGTGCCAGCAGCCGGGACAGGTTGTACTATGGCTACACCTTC	CASSRDRLYYGYTF
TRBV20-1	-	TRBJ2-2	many	TGCAGTGCTCCGGGCCCCGGTCCGACCGGGGAGCTGTTTTTT	CSAPGPGPTGELFF
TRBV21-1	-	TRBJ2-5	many	TGTGCCAGCACCATAGAGGGGATCCGAGAGACCCAGTACTTC	CASTIEGIRETQYF
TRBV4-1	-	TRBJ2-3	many	TGCGCCAGCAGCCCCAACCGACAGGGCGGGGCAGATACGCAGTATTTT	CASSPNRQGGADTQYF
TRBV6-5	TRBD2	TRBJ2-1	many	TGTGCCAGCAGTCGCGCCTCTAGCGGGGGGCGACACAATGAGCAGTTCTTC	CASSRASSGGRHNEQFF
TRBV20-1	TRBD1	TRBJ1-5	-	TGCTGCTTCAGGGGGGGGGTAGATTATCAGCCCCAGCATTTT	CCFRGGVDYQPQHF
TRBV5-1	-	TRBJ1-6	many	TGCGCCAGCAGACCCGAGACAGATTCACCCCTCCACTTT	CASRPETDSPLHF
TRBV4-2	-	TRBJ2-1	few	TGTGCCAGCAGCCAAGAGGTTACTTACGATGAGCAGTTCTTC	CASSQEVTYDEQFF
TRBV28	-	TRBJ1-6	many	TGTGCCAGCAGTTTGAGGCAGTTCGATTCACCCCTCCACTTT	CASSLRQFDSPLHF
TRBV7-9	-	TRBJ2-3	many	TGTGCCAGCAGCTCCCCGGGACCGGGACTTCCCACAGATACGCAGTATTTT	CASSSPGPGLPTDTQYF
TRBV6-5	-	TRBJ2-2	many	TGTGCCAGCAGTTACTCGCAACTGAGAATCGCGAACACCGGGGAGCTGTTTTTT	CASSYSQLRIANTGELFF
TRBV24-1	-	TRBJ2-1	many	TGTGCCACCAGTGATCCGCGAAAGGGTGAGCAGTTCTTC	CATSDPRKGEQFF
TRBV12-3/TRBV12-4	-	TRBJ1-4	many	TGTGCCAGCAGCGTACAGTTCTACGAAAAACTGTTTTTT	CASSVQFYEKLFF
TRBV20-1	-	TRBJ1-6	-	TGCAGTGCTAGAGAGGTGGGGTGGGGAGCGGCACCCCTCCACTTT	CSAREVGWGAAPLHF
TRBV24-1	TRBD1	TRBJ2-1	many	TGTGCCACCCGGGACAGCTCCTACAATGAGCAGTTCTTC	CATRDSSYNEQFF
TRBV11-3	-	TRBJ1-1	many	TGTGCCAGCAGCCCCACCTCAGCGAACACTGAAGCTTTCTTT	CASSPTSANTEAFF
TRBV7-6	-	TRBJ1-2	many	TGTGCCAGCAGCCCGAGGATCGGGGGGTATGGCTACACCTTC	CASSPRIGGYGYTF